Below are 24 T cell receptor beta chains sequenced from a single sample in a study of response to subunit inactivated influenza vaccine. Via MiXCR, TCRdb re-called the RT-PCR reads, giving one row per CDR3 protein. The sample holds about 480,000 distinct CDR3 sequences, around 13% seen once. The sample consisted of PBMCs from blood, taken more than 35 days after vaccination. The source of these receptors is a man aged 45-65 years who received an inactivated influenza vaccine.

This chain uses TRBV5-6 with TRBJ2-1; D possibly corresponds to TRBD2 (5 bases). Germline values: CDR1 SGHDT, CDR2 YYEEEE. Trimming took off 0 bases at V and 9 bases at J, with 10 bases between the two ends. The CDR3 spans 13 residues. Here the CDR3 reads CASSLGGVGEQFF. CDR3 nucleotide sequence: TGTGCCAGCAGCTTGGGGGGAGTTGGTGAGCAGTTCTTC.

The chain has TRBV20-1 and TRBJ2-3, with 8 positions matching TRBD2. The germline V gene encodes CDR1 DFQATT and CDR2 SNEGSKA (reference sequence). The CDR3 contains 16 residues. Trimming at V came to 1 base and at J to 2 bases, leaving 8 bases not matched to a gene. CDR3 in amino acids: CSARANSGAATDTQYF. The CDR3 nucleotides are TGCAGTGCTAGAGCGAATAGCGGGGCCGCCACAGATACGCAGTATTTT.

This clonotype was detected only a few times. The chain is built from TRBV5-5 and TRBJ1-5; weak D call: TRBD1 (6 bases). This CDR3 has 16 residues. V was pared by 0 bases and J by 5 bases, with 15 bases between. Germline V CDR1 and CDR2: SGHKS, YYEKEE (reference sequence). CDR3 in amino acids: CASSLAVGGRYQPQHF. CDR3 bases: TGTGCCAGCAGCTTGGCCGTTGGGGGGCGATATCAGCCCCAGCATTTT.

This clonotype was counted ten times or more. The chain joins TRBV7-9 to TRBJ2-5; tentative D call: TRBD1 (6 bases). CDR1 is SEHNR, CDR2 FQNEAQ, per germline (reference sequence). The V end was cut by 8 bases, the J end by 4 bases, with 17 bases between. The CDR3 is made up of 14 amino acids. CDR3 region: CASSRWAGVETQYF. The DNA of the CDR3 is TGTGCCAGCTCAAGATGGGCAGGGGTAGAGACCCAGTACTTC.

Only one count was recorded for this clonotype. J is TRBJ2-2 and V is TRBV6-1; 9 nucleotides agree with TRBD1. The CDR3 has 20 residues. V trimming: 5 bases; J trimming: 5 bases; junction bases outside the gene matches: 21. CDR1 and CDR2 from the germline V gene are MNHNS and SASEGT. In DNA, the CDR3 is TGTGCCAGCAGTAAAGACAGGACAGGGGCTCGATTGGGGCAAACCGGGGAGCTGTTTTTT. Translating gives CASSKDRTGARLGQTGELFF.

V usage is TRBV20-1 and J usage is TRBJ2-1; perhaps TRBD1 as D (6 bases). Looked up from germline, CDR1 is DFQATT and CDR2 is SNEGSKA (reference sequence). CDR3 size: 15 residues. Deletions cut 1 base from V and 8 bases from J, with 18 bases between. The CDR3 DNA follows: TGCAGTGCTAGAGTCCAGGGGAACTCCCGGGATGAGCAGTTCTTC. Protein product: CSARVQGNSRDEQFF.

This clonotype came up many times. This sequence joins TRBV5-1 and TRBJ1-4, with D unclear. Trimming shortened V by 4 bases and J by 8 bases, and 15 bases separated the two germline ends. Germline V gene sequence: CDR1 SGHRS, CDR2 YFSETQ. The CDR3 covers 14 residues. The CDR3 here is CASSHAALREKLFF. The CDR3 nucleotides read TGCGCCAGCAGCCACGCAGCGCTTCGGGAAAAACTGTTTTTT.

The chain combines TRBV20-1 with TRBJ2-5, with D perhaps TRBD1 or TRBD2 (5 bases each). The V end was cut by 5 bases, the J end by 5 bases, with 21 bases between. Germline assignment: CDR1 DFQATT and CDR2 SNEGSKA (reference sequence). The CDR3 covers 15 residues. The CDR3 spells CSAHSRGREGETQYF. CDR3 in DNA: TGCAGTGCTCACTCCCGAGGGAGAGAGGGGGAGACCCAGTACTTC.

The chain links TRBV2 to TRBJ1-6, with D unclear. Deletions cut 7 bases from V and 7 bases from J, with 17 bases between. Germline-derived CDR1 and CDR2 are SNHLY and FYNNEI. This CDR3 spans 15 amino acids. Written as DNA, the CDR3 is TGTGCCAGCACTTGGGCCGGTCTTGGCAATTCACCCCTCCACTTT. Translating it yields CASTWAGLGNSPLHF. Together with reference TRBV2 and TRBJ1-6, the CDR3 gives the full variable domain: EPEVTQTPSHQVTQMGQEVILRCVPISNHLYFYWYRQILGQKVEFLVSFYNNEISEKSEIFDDQFSVERPDGSNFTLKIRSTKLEDSAMYFCASTWAGLGNSPLHFGNGTRLTVT.

This clonotype was observed a handful of times. The chain employs TRBV6-2 or TRBV6-3 and TRBJ1-5, with a possible D match to TRBD1 (6 bases). The CDR3 sequence is 13 residues long. CDR1 MNHEY and CDR2 SVGEGT come from the germline V gene. The germline V and J ends were trimmed by 6 bases and 4 bases, with 10 bases remaining between them. The CDR3 protein is CASRDSINQPQHF. CDR3 nucleotide sequence: TGTGCCAGCAGGGACAGCATAAATCAGCCCCAGCATTTT.

This clonotype came up a few times. The chain carries TRBV6-2 or TRBV6-3 and TRBJ2-2; 7 positions agree with TRBD2. The J segment lost 5 bases and the V segment lost 4 bases, leaving 10 bases of the junction unmatched. The germline CDR1 and CDR2 sequences are MNHEY and SVGEGT. The length of the CDR3 is 16 residues. This CDR3 reads CASSLSFSGRTGELFF. For the CDR3, the DNA is TGTGCCAGCAGTTTAAGTTTCTCCGGGAGGACCGGGGAGCTGTTTTTT.

The chain couples TRBV3-1 to TRBJ2-7, with a tentative D call TRBD2 (6 bases). The ends were cut back, 3 bases at V and 0 bases at J, with 9 bases in the middle. The germline V gene has CDR1 LGHDT and CDR2 YNNKEL (reference sequence). The CDR3 is 14 amino acids. The CDR3 DNA reads TGTGCCAGCAGCCATTTGGGGGGCTCCTACGAGCAGTACTTC. Its protein is CASSHLGGSYEQYF.

This clonotype occurred a few times. The V gene is TRBV7-2, the J gene TRBJ2-2, with 7 bases aligning to TRBD1. Germline CDR1 reads SGHTA; CDR2 reads FQGNSA. The CDR3 covers 16 residues. V trimming: 0 bases; J trimming: 4 bases; junction bases outside the gene matches: 5. The CDR3 bases are TGTGCCAGCAGCTTAGCGCGTAGGGGGCCCACCGGGGAGCTGTTTTTT. Translation: CASSLARRGPTGELFF. The whole variable domain, filled in from reference TRBV7-2 and TRBJ2-2, reads GAGVSQSPSNKVTEKGKDVELRCDPISGHTALYWYRQSLGQGLEFLIYFQGNSAPDKSGLPSDRFSAERTGGSVSTLTIQRTQQEDSAVYLCASSLARRGPTGELFFGEGSRLTVL.

Here the CDR3 reads CASKAGVPFEQYF. CDR3 bases: TGTGCCAGCAAGGCAGGGGTTCCCTTCGAGCAGTACTTC. The gene calls are TRBV6-2 or TRBV6-3 and TRBJ2-7, with D possibly matching TRBD1 (6 bases). Between the trimmed V and J ends, which lost 7 bases and 6 bases, there was a span of 16 bases. Germline V CDR1 and CDR2: MNHEY, SVGEGT. The CDR3 length is 13 residues.

The gene calls are TRBV6-5 and TRBJ1-2, with TRBD1 identical over 9 bases. V was clipped by 2 bases and J by 3 bases; unmatched bases: 7. Germline-derived CDR1 and CDR2 are MNHEY and SVGAGI. The CDR3 has 16 amino acids. Here the CDR3 DNA reads TGTGCCAGCAGTTACGGGACAGGGACCCAATACTATGGCTACACCTTC. Its protein product is CASSYGTGTQYYGYTF.

Ten or more counts support this clonotype. CDR3 sequence: CASSQESSGANVLTF. CDR3 coding DNA: TGTGCCAGCAGCCAAGAGAGCTCTGGGGCCAACGTCCTGACTTTC. The chain recombines TRBV4-2 with TRBJ2-6; D not resolved. V gave up 0 bases and J gave up 0 bases, with 3 bases separating them. Germline V CDR1 and CDR2: LGHNA, YNFKEQ. The CDR3 has 15 amino acids.

This sequence joins TRBV10-2 and TRBJ2-3; D call uncertain. Germline assignment: CDR1 WSHSY and CDR2 SAAADI. Trimming stripped 6 bases from V and 5 bases from J, with 24 bases between. The CDR3 loop spans 17 amino acids. DNA of the CDR3: TGCGCCAGCAGCCTAACCCTGCCTCGGGTGGGCATAGATACGCAGTATTTT. Residues: CASSLTLPRVGIDTQYF.

In this sample, this clonotype turned up a few times. V usage is TRBV29-1 and J usage is TRBJ1-2; 9 positions match TRBD1. This CDR3 contains 14 residues. CDR1 and CDR2 (germline): SQVTM, ANQGSEA. Trimming cost V 5 bases and J 8 bases; bases outside gene matches: 12. The CDR3 is CSVSPGTGFGGYTF. In DNA, the CDR3 is TGCAGCGTTTCTCCCGGGACAGGGTTCGGGGGCTACACCTTC.

V is TRBV4-2 and J is TRBJ2-1; 10 positions match TRBD2. Germline V gene data show CDR1 as LGHNA and CDR2 as YNFKEQ. Unmatched junction bases numbered 8, after V lost 4 bases and J lost 5 bases. CDR3 length equals 16 residues. The CDR3 reads CASSRESGGAHNEQFF. The CDR3 bases are TGTGCCAGCAGCCGAGAAAGCGGGGGGGCTCACAATGAGCAGTTCTTC.

Comments on this clonotype: A much larger clone is a single base away; this may be a read error. The CDR3 spells CASGQEMGRLYF. CDR3 DNA: TGTGCCAGCGGTCAGGAAATGGGCAGGCTCTACTTC. V gene TRBV12-3 or TRBV12-4 combines with J gene TRBJ2-7; D is unclear. The V and J ends lost 8 bases and 13 bases respectively, with 21 bases between them. The CDR3 has 12 amino acids.

This clonotype occurred a few times. The rearrangement links TRBV29-1 to TRBJ1-5; D gene unclear. Deletions cut 5 bases from V and 3 bases from J, with 11 bases between. Germline V CDR1 and CDR2: SQVTM, ANQGSEA. This CDR3 has 13 amino acids. The CDR3 bases are TGCAGCGTTAAGGACGGTACCAATCAGCCCCAGCATTTT. Residues: CSVKDGTNQPQHF.

This clonotype was recorded only once. This sequence joins TRBV9 and TRBJ2-1, with TRBD1 identical over 12 bases. This CDR3 comprises 15 residues. Unmatched junction bases numbered 8, after V lost 3 bases and J lost 10 bases. Germline V gene sequence: CDR1 SGDLS, CDR2 YYNGEE. The CDR3 region has the DNA TGTGCCAGCAGCGCGGTGGGACAGGGGGCACGAGAGCAGTTCTTC. Its translation: CASSAVGQGAREQFF.

This clonotype was seen a few times. The chain couples TRBV20-1 to TRBJ2-1, with D possibly being TRBD1 (6 bases). CDR3 length: 10 amino acids. In germline, CDR1 is DFQATT, CDR2 SNEGSKA (reference sequence). Trimming took off 6 bases at V and 10 bases at J, with 10 bases between the two ends. Written as DNA, the CDR3 is TGCAGTGCCAGTGACAGGGAGCAGTTCTTC. It yields the protein CSASDREQFF.

This clonotype was seen a handful of times. The gene calls are TRBV20-1 and TRBJ2-1; D ambiguous. The germline V gene has CDR1 DFQATT and CDR2 SNEGSKA (reference sequence). V dropped 3 bases and J dropped 6 bases, with 9 bases sitting between them. This CDR3 is 12 amino acids long. The CDR3 is CSARPGGNEQFF. CDR3 bases: TGCAGTGCTAGGCCGGGTGGCAATGAGCAGTTCTTC.